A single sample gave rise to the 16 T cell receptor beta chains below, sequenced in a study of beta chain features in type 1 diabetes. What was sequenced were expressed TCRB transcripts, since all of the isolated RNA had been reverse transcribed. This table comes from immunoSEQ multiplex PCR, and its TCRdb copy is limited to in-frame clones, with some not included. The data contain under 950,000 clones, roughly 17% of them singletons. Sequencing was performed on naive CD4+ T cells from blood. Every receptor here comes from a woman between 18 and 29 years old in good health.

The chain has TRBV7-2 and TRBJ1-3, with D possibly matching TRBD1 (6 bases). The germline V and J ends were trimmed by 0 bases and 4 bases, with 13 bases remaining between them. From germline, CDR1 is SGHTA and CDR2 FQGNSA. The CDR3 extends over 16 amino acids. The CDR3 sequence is CASSLAGTGFGNTIYF. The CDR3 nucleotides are TGTGCCAGCAGCTTAGCTGGTACAGGGTTCGGAAACACCATATATTTT.

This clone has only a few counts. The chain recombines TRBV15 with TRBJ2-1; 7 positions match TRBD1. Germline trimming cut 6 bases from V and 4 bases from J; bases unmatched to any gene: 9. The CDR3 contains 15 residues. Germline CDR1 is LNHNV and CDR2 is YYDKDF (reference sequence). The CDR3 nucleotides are TGTGCCACCAGTTTCACCGGGACAGCATACAATGAGCAGTTCTTC. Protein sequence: CATSFTGTAYNEQFF.

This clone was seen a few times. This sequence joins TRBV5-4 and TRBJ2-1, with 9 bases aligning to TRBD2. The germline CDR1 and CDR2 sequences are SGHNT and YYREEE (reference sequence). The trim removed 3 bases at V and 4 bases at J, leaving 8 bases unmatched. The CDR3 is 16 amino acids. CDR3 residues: CASSSPSGTGYNEQFF. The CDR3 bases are TGTGCCAGCAGCTCACCTAGCGGGACGGGGTACAATGAGCAGTTCTTC.

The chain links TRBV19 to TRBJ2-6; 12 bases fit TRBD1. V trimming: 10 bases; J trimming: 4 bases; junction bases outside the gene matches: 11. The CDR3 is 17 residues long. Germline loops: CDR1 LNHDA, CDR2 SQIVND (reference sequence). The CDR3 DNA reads TGTGCCACCGGGACAGGGGGCGCAGTTGGCGGGGCCAACGTCCTGACTTTC. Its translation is CATGTGGAVGGANVLTF.

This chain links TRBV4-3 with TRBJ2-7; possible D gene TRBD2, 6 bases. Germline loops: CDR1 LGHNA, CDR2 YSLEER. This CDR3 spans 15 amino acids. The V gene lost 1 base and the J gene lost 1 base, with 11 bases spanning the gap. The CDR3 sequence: CASSQGRVLSYEQYF. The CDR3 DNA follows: TGCGCCAGCAGCCAAGGGAGGGTATTATCCTACGAGCAGTACTTC.

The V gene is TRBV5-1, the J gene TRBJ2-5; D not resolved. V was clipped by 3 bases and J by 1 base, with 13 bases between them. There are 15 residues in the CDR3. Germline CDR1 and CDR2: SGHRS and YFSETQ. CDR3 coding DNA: TGCGCCAGCAGCTGGATAGGGCAGGTCCAAGAGACCCAGTACTTC. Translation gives CASSWIGQVQETQYF. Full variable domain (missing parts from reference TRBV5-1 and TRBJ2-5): KAGVTQTPRYLIKTRGQQVTLSCSPISGHRSVSWYQQTPGQGLQFLFEYFSETQRNKGNFPGRFSGRQFSNSRSEMNVSTLELGDSALYLCASSWIGQVQETQYFGPGTRLLVL.

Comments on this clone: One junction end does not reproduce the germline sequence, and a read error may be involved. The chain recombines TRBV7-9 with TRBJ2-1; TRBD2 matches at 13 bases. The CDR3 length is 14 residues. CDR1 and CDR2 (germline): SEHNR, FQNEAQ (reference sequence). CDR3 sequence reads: CASSATTSGRASVF. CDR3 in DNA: TGTGCCAGCAGCGCGACTACTAGCGGGAGGGCCTCTGTCTTC. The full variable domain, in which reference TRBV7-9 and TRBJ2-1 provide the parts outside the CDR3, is DTGVSQNPRHKITKRGQNVTFRCDPISEHNRLYWYRQTLGQGPEFLTYFQNEAQLEKSRLLSDRFSAERPKGSFSTLEIQRTEQGDSAMYLCASSATTSGRASVFGPGTRLTVL.

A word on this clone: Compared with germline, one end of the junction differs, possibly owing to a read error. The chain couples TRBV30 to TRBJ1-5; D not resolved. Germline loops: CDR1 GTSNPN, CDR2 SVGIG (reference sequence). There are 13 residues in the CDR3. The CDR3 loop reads CAWSVFFPQAQHF. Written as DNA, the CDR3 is TGTGCCTGGAGCGTTTTTTTCCCTCAGGCCCAGCATTTT.

CDR3 loop: CASSLAQETQYF. The CDR3 DNA reads as TGTGCCAGCAGCTTAGCGCAAGAGACCCAGTACTTC. This rearrangement joins TRBV11-1 to TRBJ2-5, with D unresolved. CDR1 and CDR2 from the germline V gene are SGHAT and FQDESV (reference sequence). The CDR3 has 12 amino acids. Trimming stripped 0 bases from V and 2 bases from J, with 1 base between.

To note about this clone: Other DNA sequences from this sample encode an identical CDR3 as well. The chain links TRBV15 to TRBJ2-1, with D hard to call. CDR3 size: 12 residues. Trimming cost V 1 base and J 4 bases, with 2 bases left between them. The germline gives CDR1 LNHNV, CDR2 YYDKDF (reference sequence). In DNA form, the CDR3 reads TGTGCCACCAGCAGAGGTTACAATGAGCAGTTCTTC. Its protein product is CATSRGYNEQFF.

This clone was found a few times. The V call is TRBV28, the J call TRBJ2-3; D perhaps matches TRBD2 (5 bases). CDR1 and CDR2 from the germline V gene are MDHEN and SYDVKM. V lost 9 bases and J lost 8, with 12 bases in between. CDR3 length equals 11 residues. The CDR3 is CASSRAGTQYF. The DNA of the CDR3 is TGTGCCAGTAGTCGTGCGGGTACGCAGTATTTT.

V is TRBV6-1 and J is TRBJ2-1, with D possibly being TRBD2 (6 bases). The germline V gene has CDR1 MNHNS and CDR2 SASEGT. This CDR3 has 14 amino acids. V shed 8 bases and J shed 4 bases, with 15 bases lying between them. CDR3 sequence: CASLGTVRYNEQFF. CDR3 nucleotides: TGTGCCAGCCTTGGGACTGTACGTTACAATGAGCAGTTCTTC.

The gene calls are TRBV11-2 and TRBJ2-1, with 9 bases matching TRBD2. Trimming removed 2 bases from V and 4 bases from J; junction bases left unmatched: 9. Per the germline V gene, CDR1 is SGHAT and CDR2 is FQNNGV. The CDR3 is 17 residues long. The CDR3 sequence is CASSLREAGGRYNEQFF. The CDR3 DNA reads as TGTGCCAGCAGCTTACGAGAAGCGGGAGGACGGTACAATGAGCAGTTCTTC. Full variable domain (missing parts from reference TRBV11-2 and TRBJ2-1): EAGVAQSPRYKIIEKRQSVAFWCNPISGHATLYWYQQILGQGPKLLIQFQNNGVVDDSQLPKDRFSAERLKGVDSTLKIQPAKLEDSAVYLCASSLREAGGRYNEQFFGPGTRLTVL.

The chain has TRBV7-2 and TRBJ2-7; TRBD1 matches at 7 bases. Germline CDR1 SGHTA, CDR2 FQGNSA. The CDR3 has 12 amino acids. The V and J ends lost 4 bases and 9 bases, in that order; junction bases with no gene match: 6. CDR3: CASSWDRGPQYF. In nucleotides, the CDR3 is TGTGCCAGCAGCTGGGATAGGGGGCCGCAGTACTTC.

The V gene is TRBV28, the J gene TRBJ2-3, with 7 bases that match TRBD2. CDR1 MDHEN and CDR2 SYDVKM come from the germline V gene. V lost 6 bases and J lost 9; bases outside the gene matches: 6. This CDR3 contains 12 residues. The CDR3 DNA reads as TGTGCCAGCAGCCGGGGACTACTCACGCAGTATTTT. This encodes CASSRGLLTQYF.

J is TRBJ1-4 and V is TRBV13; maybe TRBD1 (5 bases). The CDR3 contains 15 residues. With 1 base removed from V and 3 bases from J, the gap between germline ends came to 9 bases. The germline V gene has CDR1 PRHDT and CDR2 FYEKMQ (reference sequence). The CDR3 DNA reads TGTGCCAGCAGCTTAGTCGGGGACCCTAATGAAAAACTGTTTTTT. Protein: CASSLVGDPNEKLFF. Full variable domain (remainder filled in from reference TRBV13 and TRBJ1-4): AAGVIQSPRHLIKEKRETATLKCYPIPRHDTVYWYQQGPGQDPQFLISFYEKMQSDKGSIPDRFSAQQFSDYHSELNMSSLELGDSALYFCASSLVGDPNEKLFFGSGTQLSVL.